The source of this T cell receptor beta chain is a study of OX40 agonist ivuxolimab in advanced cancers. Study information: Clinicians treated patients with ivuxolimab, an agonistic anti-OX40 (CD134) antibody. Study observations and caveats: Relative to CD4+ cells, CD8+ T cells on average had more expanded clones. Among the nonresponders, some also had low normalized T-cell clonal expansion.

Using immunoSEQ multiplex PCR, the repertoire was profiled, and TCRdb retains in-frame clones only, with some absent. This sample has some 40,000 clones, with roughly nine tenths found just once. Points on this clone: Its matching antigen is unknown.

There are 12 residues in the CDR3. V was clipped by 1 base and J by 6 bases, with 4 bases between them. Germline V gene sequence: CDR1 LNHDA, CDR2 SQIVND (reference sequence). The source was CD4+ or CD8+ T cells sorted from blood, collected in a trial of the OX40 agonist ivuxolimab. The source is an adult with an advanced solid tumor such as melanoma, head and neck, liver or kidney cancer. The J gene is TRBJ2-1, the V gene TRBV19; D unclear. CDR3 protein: CASSIGSNEQFF. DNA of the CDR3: TGTGCCAGTAGTATAGGAAGCAATGAGCAGTTCTTC.